Below are 30 T cell receptor beta chains sequenced from a single sample in a study of vaccination and CD4 T cells after COVID-19. The Oncomine TCR Beta short-read assay sequenced DNA from cultured CD4+ T cells. MiXCR was run by TCRdb on the PCR reads, yielding one entry per CDR3 protein. The sample yields approximately 12,000 distinct CDR3 sequences, roughly 61% seen once. Their recognized antigens are unknown. The treatment is: approximately nine-day PBMC culture with coronavirus spike peptide pools or control peptides (ViraFEST assay). The sample here was CD4+ T cells from blood, cultured in vitro, taken before SARS-CoV-2 vaccination. The receptors stem from a human donor who had recovered from COVID-19.

V and J are TRBV28 and TRBJ1-5; 7 bases match TRBD1. This CDR3 comprises 14 residues. The V gene end was trimmed by 4 bases and the J gene end by 5 bases; junction bases not matched to a gene: 5. The germline V gene encodes CDR1 MDHEN and CDR2 SYDVKM. The CDR3 is CASSSPGQDQPQHF. The CDR3 region has the DNA TGTGCCAGCAGTTCTCCCGGACAGGATCAGCCCCAGCATTTT.

Here the CDR3 DNA reads TGCGCCAGCAGCTTGGAGTCGATCTCCGGGGAGCTGTTTTTT. Translated: CASSLESISGELFF. V gene TRBV5-1 combines with J gene TRBJ2-2; D remains unclear. V gave up 0 bases and J gave up 6 bases, with 9 bases separating them. Looked up from germline, CDR1 is SGHRS and CDR2 is YFSETQ. This CDR3 comprises 14 residues.

This sequence joins TRBV29-1 and TRBJ1-5, with D perhaps TRBD1 (5 bases). Germline assignment: CDR1 SQVTM and CDR2 ANQGSEA. The CDR3 totals 13 residues. CDR3 sequence reads: CSVQQGLNQPQHF. The CDR3, as DNA: TGCAGTGTCCAGCAGGGCCTAAATCAGCCCCAGCATTTT.

This clonotype was seen more than once but under ten times. The V call is TRBV27, the J call TRBJ2-5, with 13 nucleotides matching TRBD2. Germline loops: CDR1 MNHEY, CDR2 SMNVEV (reference sequence). The junction had 11 bases not matched to a gene; V was cut back by 5 bases and J by 5 bases. The CDR3 consists of 17 residues. The CDR3 sequence: CASSLQGLAGRRETQYF. Written as DNA, the CDR3 is TGTGCCAGCAGTCTCCAGGGACTAGCGGGACGTAGGGAGACCCAGTACTTC.

This clonotype was recorded only once. The gene calls are TRBV27 and TRBJ2-7; the match to TRBD2 covers 8 bases. V gave up 6 bases and J gave up 4 bases; unmatched junction bases: 11. The germline V gene encodes CDR1 MNHEY and CDR2 SMNVEV (reference sequence). The CDR3 spans 15 residues. The CDR3 sequence: CASSLAGGRMYEQYF. The CDR3 coding sequence is TGTGCCAGCAGCCTCGCCGGCGGGAGGATGTACGAGCAGTACTTC.

In regard to this clonotype: One end of the junction varies from germline; a read error may be responsible. The rearrangement uses TRBV27 and TRBJ1-2; 8 positions match TRBD1. The V gene's germline CDR1 is MNHEY and CDR2 SMNVEV (reference sequence). The CDR3 consists of 14 residues. The CDR3 bases are TGTGCCGGCAGCCGCTCAGGGGGCGACTATGGCTACACCTTC. Amino acid sequence: CAGSRSGGDYGYTF.

The rearrangement joins TRBV7-2 to TRBJ1-1, with no clear D. Germline CDR1 is SGHTA and CDR2 is FQGNSA. CDR3 length: 13 amino acids. Deletions cut 1 base from V and 2 bases from J, with 5 bases between. CDR3 protein: CASSLGANTEAFF. CDR3 DNA sequence: TGTGCCAGCAGCTTAGGAGCAAACACTGAAGCTTTCTTT.

As regards this clonotype: An end of the junction differs from the germline gene, which may be a read error. The genes are TRBV28 and TRBJ1-3; D call uncertain. From germline, CDR1 is MDHEN and CDR2 SYDVKM. This CDR3 contains 14 residues. The CDR3 reads CVSRLNFVGNTIYF. The CDR3 DNA reads TGTGTCAGCAGACTTAACTTCGTTGGGAACACCATATATTTT.

This clonotype has more than one count but fewer than ten. This chain uses TRBV7-2 with TRBJ2-7; 8 nucleotides match TRBD1. The CDR3 loop spans 14 amino acids. The J segment lost 4 bases and the V segment lost 4 bases, leaving 6 bases of the junction unmatched. CDR1 and CDR2 from the germline V gene are SGHTA and FQGNSA. CDR3: CASSSRQGIYEQYF. The DNA for the CDR3 is TGTGCCAGCAGCTCAAGACAGGGGATTTACGAGCAGTACTTC.

This chain connects TRBV12-3 or TRBV12-4 to TRBJ2-5; TRBD2 might be the D (6 bases). The CDR3 has 16 residues. V was cut by 6 bases and J by 4 bases, with 21 bases left in between. CDR3 protein: CASSQANLGGAETQYF. CDR3 sequence (DNA): TGTGCCAGCAGCCAGGCTAACCTCGGGGGTGCAGAGACCCAGTACTTC.

The chain links TRBV7-2 to TRBJ2-7; the match to TRBD2 covers 13 bases. The V gene's germline CDR1 is SGHTA and CDR2 FQGNSA. The CDR3 runs to 15 residues. With V trimmed by 5 bases and J by 7 bases, 8 bases remained unmatched. CDR3 sequence (DNA): TGTGCCAGCAGCAAGACTAGCGGGGGGCCGAATGAGCAGTACTTC. It is translated as CASSKTSGGPNEQYF.

This clonotype was seen a few times. The gene calls are TRBV27 and TRBJ2-5; 9 bases align to TRBD1. The length of the CDR3 is 15 residues. Germline CDR1 is MNHEY and CDR2 is SMNVEV (reference sequence). V trimming: 3 bases; J trimming: 3 bases; junction bases outside the gene matches: 5. The CDR3, as DNA: TGTGCCAGCAGTTTTGGGACAGGGAACGAAGAGACCCAGTACTTC. It translates to CASSFGTGNEETQYF.

The gene calls are TRBV20-1 and TRBJ2-5; no clear D. Looked up from germline, CDR1 is DFQATT and CDR2 is SNEGSKA (reference sequence). V lost 2 bases and J 3 bases, leaving 10 bases between the germline ends. The CDR3 extends over 13 amino acids. The CDR3 sequence: CSARPRVEETQYF. CDR3 coding DNA: TGCAGTGCTAGACCTCGTGTTGAAGAGACCCAGTACTTC.

This rearrangement joins TRBV7-9 to TRBJ2-1; tentative D call: TRBD2 (6 bases). The V and J ends lost 5 bases and 2 bases respectively, with 19 bases between them. The germline gives CDR1 SEHNR, CDR2 FQNEAQ (reference sequence). This CDR3 has 17 residues. CDR3 nucleotide sequence: TGTGCCAGCAGCACACAATCAGGGTGGGGGGCCTACAATGAGCAGTTCTTC. Residues: CASSTQSGWGAYNEQFF.

The chain couples TRBV24-1 to TRBJ2-1; D gene ambiguous. Germline V gives CDR1 KGHDR, CDR2 SFDVKD. The ends were cut back, 5 bases at V and 0 bases at J, with 10 bases in the middle. The CDR3 is 15 residues long. CDR3 DNA sequence: TGTGCCACCAGTGGGCCGGAAAGCTCCTACAATGAGCAGTTCTTC. The encoded protein is CATSGPESSYNEQFF.

This clonotype is medium-sized within its sample. V is TRBV19 and J is TRBJ1-5; a weak D match, TRBD1 (6 bases). The CDR3 consists of 12 residues. CDR1 is LNHDA, CDR2 SQIVND, per germline (reference sequence). Trimming shortened V by 7 bases and J by 8 bases, and 12 bases separated the two germline ends. CDR3 bases: TGTGCCAGTAACAGGGTGGGTGAGCCCCAGCATTTT. As protein: CASNRVGEPQHF.

The rearrangement uses TRBV30 and TRBJ1-1, with no clear D. CDR3 length: 13 residues. Trimming left V 3 bases short and J 3 bases short, with 11 bases between. The germline CDR1 and CDR2 sequences are GTSNPN and SVGIG (reference sequence). The CDR3 sequence is CAWSIRGDTEAFF. CDR3 DNA sequence: TGTGCCTGGAGCATCCGGGGAGACACTGAAGCTTTCTTT. Complete variable domain (other parts from reference TRBV30 and TRBJ1-1): SQTIHQWPATLVQPVGSPLSLECTVEGTSNPNLYWYRQAAGRGLQLLFYSVGIGQISSEVPQNLSASRPQDRQFILSSKKLLLSDSGFYLCAWSIRGDTEAFFGQGTRLTVV.

This clonotype is classed as medium-sized. The chain joins TRBV6-2 or TRBV6-3 to TRBJ1-2, with D possibly TRBD1 on 6 matching bases. CDR3 length: 15 residues. CDR1 MNHEY and CDR2 SVGEGT come from the germline V gene. V lost 5 bases, J lost 4 bases, and 17 bases lay in between. CDR3 amino acids: CASSKRGGNPYGYTF. CDR3 nucleotides: TGTGCCAGCAGTAAGAGGGGGGGAAACCCCTATGGCTACACCTTC.

The rearrangement links TRBV5-1 to TRBJ2-7; 8 bases line up with TRBD1. The germline V gene encodes CDR1 SGHRS and CDR2 YFSETQ. With 1 base clipped from V and 7 bases from J, the junction kept 10 bases outside the gene matches. CDR3 size: 15 residues. The CDR3 region is CASSLFETGVREQYF. CDR3 DNA sequence: TGCGCCAGCAGCTTGTTCGAGACAGGGGTCCGGGAGCAGTACTTC.

The chain is built from TRBV20-1 and TRBJ2-7, with 10 bases aligning to TRBD2. The trim removed 3 bases at V and 5 bases at J, leaving 13 bases unmatched. This CDR3 has 16 residues. Germline CDR1 DFQATT, CDR2 SNEGSKA (reference sequence). The DNA of the CDR3 is TGCAGTGCTAGGTTCCCGCGGCTAGCGGGAGTCCACGAGCAGTACTTC. This encodes CSARFPRLAGVHEQYF.

The chain combines TRBV24-1 with TRBJ2-3; unclear D gene. The V end lost 8 bases, the J end lost 4 bases, and 12 bases lay between the germline ends. Looked up from germline, CDR1 is KGHDR and CDR2 is SFDVKD. CDR3 length equals 13 residues. The CDR3, as DNA: TGTGCCACCATGGGTTTGTTGGCAGATACGCAGTATTTT. This sequence encodes CATMGLLADTQYF.

The V gene is TRBV19, the J gene TRBJ2-7, with 13 bases identical to TRBD2. This CDR3 has 16 residues. Trimming cost V 5 bases and J 6 bases; bases outside gene matches: 10. In germline, CDR1 is LNHDA, CDR2 SQIVND (reference sequence). CDR3 region: CASSFRTSGSLVEQYF. The CDR3 DNA reads TGTGCCAGTAGTTTCCGGACTAGCGGGAGTTTGGTCGAGCAGTACTTC.

The chain employs TRBV6-1 and TRBJ1-2; D might be TRBD1 (6 bases). Deletions cut 4 bases from V and 6 bases from J, with 18 bases between. Germline assignment: CDR1 MNHNS and CDR2 SASEGT. This CDR3 is built from 15 residues. CDR3 coding DNA: TGTGCCAGCAGTGGATCAAAGGGGGGAACGGATGGCTACACCTTC. Encoded protein: CASSGSKGGTDGYTF.

The chain joins TRBV7-9 to TRBJ1-1; TRBD1 matches at 9 bases. The germline V gene has CDR1 SEHNR and CDR2 FQNEAQ (reference sequence). There are 14 residues in the CDR3. J gave up 4 bases and V 5 bases, and 5 bases lay outside the gene matches. CDR3 residues: CASSNRGLGTEAFF. CDR3 DNA: TGTGCCAGCAGCAACAGGGGGCTGGGCACTGAAGCTTTCTTT.

This chain uses TRBV20-1 with TRBJ1-6; D uncertain. Trimming stripped 0 bases from V and 9 bases from J, with 24 bases between. Germline CDR1 DFQATT, CDR2 SNEGSKA (reference sequence). This CDR3 comprises 18 residues. DNA for the CDR3: TGCAGTGCTAGAGATCCTTTTTTGAGGGTATTGACTCGTTCACCCCTCCACTTT. This codes for CSARDPFLRVLTRSPLHF.

V and J are TRBV29-1 and TRBJ1-3; D remains unclear. Trimming removed 0 bases from V and 5 bases from J, with 11 bases in between. CDR1 SQVTM and CDR2 ANQGSEA come from the germline V gene. The CDR3 covers 14 residues. The CDR3 sequence is CSVEETGLRNTIYF. CDR3 in DNA: TGCAGCGTTGAAGAAACCGGGCTTCGAAACACCATATATTTT.

This clonotype has a single count. This sequence joins TRBV11-2 and TRBJ2-7; D is unresolved. Trimming pared 1 base from V and 2 bases from J, leaving 12 bases between. The length of the CDR3 is 15 residues. Germline CDR1 reads SGHAT; CDR2 reads FQNNGV. The CDR3 DNA reads as TGTGCCAGCAGCTTAGTCTTCCCTGGGGCCTACGAGCAGTACTTC. Protein sequence: CASSLVFPGAYEQYF.

V is TRBV20-1 and J is TRBJ2-7, with TRBD1 identical over 8 bases. V was clipped by 0 bases and J by 4 bases; unmatched bases: 8. Per the germline V gene, CDR1 is DFQATT and CDR2 is SNEGSKA (reference sequence). The CDR3 extends over 15 amino acids. The CDR3 region is CSARDLAGGSYEQYF. The CDR3 nucleotides are TGCAGTGCTAGAGATTTGGCAGGGGGCTCGTACGAGCAGTACTTC.

This clonotype was observed a handful of times. This chain uses TRBV7-2 with TRBJ2-3; 11 nucleotides align to TRBD2. After removal of 4 bases from V and 4 bases from J, the junction contained 4 bases not matched to a gene. In germline, CDR1 is SGHTA, CDR2 FQGNSA. This CDR3 contains 15 residues. The CDR3 protein is CASSYRLAGSDTQYF. The CDR3 DNA reads as TGTGCCAGCAGCTACCGACTAGCGGGATCAGATACGCAGTATTTT. The full variable domain, rest sourced from reference TRBV7-2 and TRBJ2-3, is GAGVSQSPSNKVTEKGKDVELRCDPISGHTALYWYRQSLGQGLEFLIYFQGNSAPDKSGLPSDRFSAERTGGSVSTLTIQRTQQEDSAVYLCASSYRLAGSDTQYFGPGTRLTVL.

The chain couples TRBV6-5 to TRBJ2-7, with D possibly being TRBD1 or TRBD2 (5 bases each). The CDR3 spans 12 residues. V lost 4 bases and J lost 5, with 9 bases in between. Looked up from germline, CDR1 is MNHEY and CDR2 is SVGAGI. The CDR3 here is CASSWDRDEQYF. CDR3 nucleotide sequence: TGTGCCAGCAGTTGGGACCGGGACGAGCAGTACTTC.